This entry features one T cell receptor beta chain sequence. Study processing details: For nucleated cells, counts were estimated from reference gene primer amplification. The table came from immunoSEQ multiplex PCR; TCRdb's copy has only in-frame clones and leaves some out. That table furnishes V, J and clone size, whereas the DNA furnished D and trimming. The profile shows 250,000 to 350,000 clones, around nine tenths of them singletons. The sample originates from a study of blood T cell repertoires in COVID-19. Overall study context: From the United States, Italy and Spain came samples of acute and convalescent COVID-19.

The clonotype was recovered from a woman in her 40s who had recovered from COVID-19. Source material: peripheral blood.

CDR3 amino acids: CASSLTFQETQYF. The CDR3 region has the DNA TGTGCCAGCAGCTTAACCTTTCAAGAGACCCAGTACTTC. The V and J genes are TRBV7-3 and TRBJ2-5; D gene ambiguous. The V gene lost 0 bases and the J gene lost 2 bases, with 4 bases spanning the gap. Germline V CDR1 and CDR2: SGHTA, FQGTGA. CDR3 length equals 13 residues.